This TCR beta chain was sequenced in a study of shared clonotypes between healthy human individuals. Healthy adults negative for HIV, lacking recent acute infections or vaccinations, served as donors. The V and J ends lost 0 bases and 0 bases respectively, with 8 bases between them. This CDR3 region has 15 residues. Germline V lookup: CDR1 LGHNA, CDR2 YSLEER. Comment on this clone: Its matching antigen is unknown.

Whole-study results and caveats: An effect of sequencing depth on clonotype sharing among donors was expected.

The quantity of DNA used in unsorted PBMC replicate PCRs was roughly 300 ng, corresponding to 30,000 or so T cell genomes. In the source study's methods: Quality scores were absent from the junction-only immunoSEQ sequences, so filtering differed. Generated by immunoSEQ multiplex PCR, the TCRdb table keeps only in-frame clones and is missing some. That table gives V, J and clone size, and the DNA gave D and trimming. The sample records more than 450,000 clones, 79% being singletons. The chain is built from TRBV4-3 and TRBJ1-1; D is ambiguous. Sequences were obtained from PBMCs. The source of this sequence is a woman aged 40 to 49 in good health. Some clones in this sample may be carry-over from other donors' samples. The DNA of the CDR3 is TGCGCCAGCAGCCAAGAAGGCAGCTTGAACACTGAAGCTTTCTTT. Its translation: CASSQEGSLNTEAFF.